This TCR beta chain was obtained from a study of blood T cell repertoires in COVID-19. Authors' analysis steps: Reference gene primer amplification yielded estimated nucleated cell counts. This table comes from immunoSEQ multiplex PCR, and its TCRdb copy is limited to in-frame clones, with some not included. That table is the source of V, J and clone size, and D and trimming were worked out from the DNA. The sample has tens of thousands of clones, roughly 80% seen once. Enrolled during active infection, Seattle patients were then followed longitudinally. The CDR3 runs 13 residues. From germline, CDR1 is SQVTM and CDR2 ANQGSEA. Trimming shortened V by 4 bases and J by 4 bases, and 10 bases separated the two germline ends.

The sequenced sample consisted of peripheral blood. The genes are TRBV29-1 and TRBJ1-4; D unclear. This clonotype was obtained from a man aged 30-40 years with COVID-19, enrolled during active disease. CDR3 DNA: TGCAGCGTTGGAGGGAGAGGTAATGAAAAACTGTTTTTT. Amino acids: CSVGGRGNEKLFF.